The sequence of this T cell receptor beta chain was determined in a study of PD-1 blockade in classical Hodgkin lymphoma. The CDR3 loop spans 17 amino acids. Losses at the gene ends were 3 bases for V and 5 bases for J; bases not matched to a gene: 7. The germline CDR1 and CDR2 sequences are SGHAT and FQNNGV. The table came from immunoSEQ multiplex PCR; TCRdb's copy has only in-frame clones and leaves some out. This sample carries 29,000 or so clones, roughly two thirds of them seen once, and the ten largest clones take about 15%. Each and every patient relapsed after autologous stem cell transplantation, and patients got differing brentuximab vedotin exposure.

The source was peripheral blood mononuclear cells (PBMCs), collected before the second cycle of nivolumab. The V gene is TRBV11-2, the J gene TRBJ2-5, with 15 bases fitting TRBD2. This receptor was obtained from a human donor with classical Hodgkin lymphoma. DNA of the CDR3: TGTGCCAGCAGCTTTAGGACTAGCGGGGGGGTCACGGAGACCCAGTACTTC. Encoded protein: CASSFRTSGGVTETQYF.